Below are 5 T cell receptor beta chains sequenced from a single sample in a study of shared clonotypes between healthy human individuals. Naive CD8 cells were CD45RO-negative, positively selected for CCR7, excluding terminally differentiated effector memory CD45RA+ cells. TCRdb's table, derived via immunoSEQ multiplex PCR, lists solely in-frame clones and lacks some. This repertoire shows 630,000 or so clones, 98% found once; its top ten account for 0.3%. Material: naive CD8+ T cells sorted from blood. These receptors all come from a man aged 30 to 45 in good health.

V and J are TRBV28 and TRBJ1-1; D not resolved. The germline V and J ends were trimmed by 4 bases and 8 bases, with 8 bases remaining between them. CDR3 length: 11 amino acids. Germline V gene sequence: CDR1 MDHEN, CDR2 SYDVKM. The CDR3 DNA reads TGTGCCAGCAGTTATAACCGAGAAGCTTTCTTT. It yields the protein CASSYNREAFF.

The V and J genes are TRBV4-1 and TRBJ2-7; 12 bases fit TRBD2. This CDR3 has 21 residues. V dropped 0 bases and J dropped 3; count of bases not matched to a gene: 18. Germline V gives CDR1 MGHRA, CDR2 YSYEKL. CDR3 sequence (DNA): TGCGCCAGCAGCCAAGAGTTCCCGACTAGCGGGAGACAATACCTAGACTACGAGCAGTACTTC. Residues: CASSQEFPTSGRQYLDYEQYF.

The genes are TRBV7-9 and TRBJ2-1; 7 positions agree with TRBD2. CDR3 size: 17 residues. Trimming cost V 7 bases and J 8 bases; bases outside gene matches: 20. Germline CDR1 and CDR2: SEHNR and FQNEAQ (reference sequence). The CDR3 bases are TGTGCCAGCACCCGACTCGGGAGGAAGGTTAGATTGGATGAGCAGTTCTTC. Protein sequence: CASTRLGRKVRLDEQFF.

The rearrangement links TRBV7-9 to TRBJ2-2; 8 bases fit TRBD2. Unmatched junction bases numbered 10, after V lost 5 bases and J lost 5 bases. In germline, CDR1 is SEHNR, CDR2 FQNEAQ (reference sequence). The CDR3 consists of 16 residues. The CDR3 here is CASSPRKRESTGELFF. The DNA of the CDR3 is TGTGCCAGCAGCCCCCGGAAGCGGGAGTCTACCGGGGAGCTGTTTTTT. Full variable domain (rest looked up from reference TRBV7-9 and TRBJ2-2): DTGVSQNPRHKITKRGQNVTFRCDPISEHNRLYWYRQTLGQGPEFLTYFQNEAQLEKSRLLSDRFSAERPKGSFSTLEIQRTEQGDSAMYLCASSPRKRESTGELFFGEGSRLTVL.

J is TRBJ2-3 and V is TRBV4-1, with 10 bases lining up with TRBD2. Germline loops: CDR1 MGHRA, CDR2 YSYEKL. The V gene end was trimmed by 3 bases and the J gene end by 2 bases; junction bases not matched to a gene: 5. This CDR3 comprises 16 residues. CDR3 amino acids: CASSQGLAITTDTQYF. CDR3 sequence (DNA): TGCGCCAGCAGCCAGGGACTAGCGATTACCACAGATACGCAGTATTTT.